Listed below are T cell receptor beta chains from one sample, sequenced in a study of patients and donors after allogeneic stem cell transplantation. TCRdb re-called the RT-PCR reads with MiXCR, one entry per CDR3 protein. The data contain fewer than 200,000 distinct CDR3 sequences, roughly 30% of them singletons. Sequences were obtained from blood, either unsorted or a sorted T cell fraction (not recorded which). The receptors come from a human donor who was either an allogeneic HSCT recipient or a stem cell or donor lymphocyte infusion donor (not recorded which). It is not recorded whose cells these are; they may come from a transplant donor. Each CDR3 is given with its conserved first and last residue. The order of the fields is J gene, clone size, CDR3 length, V gene, D gene, CDR3 protein, CDR3 DNA. D genes are given only for firm matches. Size values are once, few and many counts, or a class for expanded clones, and some rows have none.

TRBJ1-2 many 13 TRBV20-1 . CSARHSNGYGYTF TGCAGTGCTAGGCACAGTAACGGCTATGGCTACACCTTC
TRBJ2-3 . 13 TRBV10-1 . CASSEGSTDTQYF TGCGCCAGCAGTGAGGGGAGCACAGATACGCAGTATTTT
TRBJ1-1 few 14 TRBV5-5 . CASGLQGTGTEAFF TGTGCCAGCGGATTACAGGGAACGGGGACTGAAGCTTTCTTT
TRBJ1-5 . 15 TRBV20-1 . CSARPRGSFNQPQHF TGCAGTGCTAGACCGAGGGGGAGCTTCAATCAGCCCCAGCATTTT
TRBJ1-2 few 14 TRBV27 . CASSPAGPYYGYTF TGTGCCAGCAGTCCCGCCGGGCCCTACTATGGCTACACCTTC
TRBJ2-1 few 13 TRBV20-1 TRBD2 CSASGAHYNEQFF TGCAGCGCGAGCGGGGCCCATTACAATGAGCAGTTCTTC
TRBJ2-5 few 15 TRBV11-2 . CASSSWVTRVETQYF TGTGCCAGCAGCTCTTGGGTAACCAGGGTTGAGACCCAGTACTTC
TRBJ2-2 many 16 TRBV12-3/TRBV12-4 TRBD2 CASSLGLAGNTGELFF TGTGCCAGCAGTCTCGGACTAGCGGGGAACACCGGGGAGCTGTTTTTT
TRBJ2-2 . 14 TRBV3-1 . CASSLIGLAGELFF TGTGCCAGCAGCCTTATCGGGCTAGCCGGGGAGCTGTTTTTT
TRBJ2-1 few 15 TRBV5-1 . CASRSDRFSYNEQFF TGCGCCAGCAGGTCCGACAGGTTCTCCTACAATGAGCAGTTCTTC
TRBJ2-6 . 13 TRBV3-1 . CASSQYSANVLTF TGTGCCAGCAGCCAATACTCGGCCAACGTCCTGACTTTC
TRBJ2-6 . 15 TRBV11-2 . CASSPSSSGANVLTF TGTGCCAGCAGTCCTAGTAGCTCTGGGGCCAACGTCCTGACTTTC